These 17 T cell receptor beta chains were all obtained from the same sample, sequenced in a study of graft-versus-host responses after intestinal transplantation. Measured with immunoSEQ multiplex PCR; TCRdb has only the in-frame clones, and not every one. The profile shows 35,000 to 45,000 clones, 90% to 95% of them singletons. Sequencing was performed on PBMCs, taken almost 750 days after intestinal transplantation. These receptor sequences come from a human patient who received an intestinal transplant, so some T cells may come from the graft donor.

The chain has TRBV28 and TRBJ1-5, with 7 nucleotides matching TRBD1. The germline V gene encodes CDR1 MDHEN and CDR2 SYDVKM. This CDR3 spans 16 amino acids. After removal of 6 bases from V and 0 bases from J, the junction contained 8 bases not matched to a gene. CDR3 region: CASRSDRVYSNQPQHF. CDR3 nucleotides: TGTGCCAGCAGGAGTGACAGGGTATATAGCAATCAGCCCCAGCATTTT.

A note on this clone: Other DNA sequences in this specimen translate into the identical CDR3. This sequence joins TRBV2 and TRBJ2-3; TRBD2 is a possible D gene (6 bases). CDR1 is SNHLY, CDR2 FYNNEI, per germline. CDR3 length: 16 residues. The V and J ends lost 3 bases and 6 bases respectively, with 19 bases between them. CDR3 sequence: CASSEVRDNRADTQYF. DNA of the CDR3: TGTGCCAGCAGTGAGGTGCGGGATAACCGGGCGGATACGCAGTATTTT.

This chain joins TRBV10-2 and TRBJ2-7, with D possibly matching TRBD1 (6 bases). The CDR3 is 14 residues long. Trimming pared 8 bases from V and 2 bases from J, leaving 16 bases between. Per germline, CDR1 WSHSY and CDR2 SAAADI. The CDR3 loop reads CASRQVVPPYEQYF. The CDR3 bases are TGCGCCAGCCGACAGGTCGTACCGCCCTACGAGCAGTACTTC.

The chain combines TRBV2 with TRBJ1-4; tentatively, D is TRBD1 (6 bases). Trimming removed 0 bases at V and 7 bases at J, with 12 bases between. Germline V lookup: CDR1 SNHLY, CDR2 FYNNEI. This CDR3 comprises 15 residues. The CDR3 nucleotides read TGTGCCAGCAGTGAAGCGCCTGGGGGCGTTGAAAAACTGTTTTTT. Translation: CASSEAPGGVEKLFF.

On this clone: At one end, the junction sequence differs from germline, possibly due to a read error. V gene TRBV6-1 combines with J gene TRBJ1-5, with 7 bases identical to TRBD1. Germline V lookup: CDR1 MNHNS, CDR2 SASEGT. The CDR3 runs to 14 residues. CDR3 in DNA: TGTGCCAGCAGTGAAGGGACAGGAAATCAGTCCCAGCATTTT. It is translated as CASSEGTGNQSQHF.

The gene calls are TRBV5-4 and TRBJ1-3; 10 positions match TRBD1. CDR1 and CDR2 from the germline V gene are SGHNT and YYREEE (reference sequence). The CDR3 runs 17 residues. J was trimmed by 3 bases and V by 4 bases; bases with no gene match: 10. The CDR3 sequence is CASSAGQGPVSGNTIYF. The CDR3 nucleotides are TGTGCCAGCAGCGCGGGACAGGGGCCAGTTAGTGGAAACACCATATATTTT.

This chain links TRBV7-9 with TRBJ2-1, with 10 bases aligning to TRBD1. The CDR3 is 18 amino acids. Germline values: CDR1 SEHNR, CDR2 FQNEAQ (reference sequence). V lost 4 bases, J lost 8 bases, and 17 bases stayed unmatched. The CDR3 region has the DNA TGTGCCAGCAGCTCACCCATCTCCGGGACAGGGGACGGCGATGAGCAGTTCTTC. This sequence encodes CASSSPISGTGDGDEQFF.

The J gene is TRBJ1-3, the V gene TRBV18; possibly TRBD1 for D (6 bases). Trimming stripped 2 bases from V and 0 bases from J, with 8 bases between. This CDR3 has 15 residues. Germline V CDR1 and CDR2: KGHSH, LQKENI. The CDR3 bases are TGTGCCAGCTCACCAATCAGGGGCTCTGGAAACACCATATATTTT. It yields the protein CASSPIRGSGNTIYF.

CDR3 in DNA: TGTGCCAGCAGCGTAGGGGGAGCTAGCCCCCTCAGCACAGATACGCAGTATTTT. Translated: CASSVGGASPLSTDTQYF. The chain recombines TRBV9 with TRBJ2-3; D might be TRBD2 (5 bases). V was cut by 0 bases and J by 0 bases, with 17 bases left in between. The CDR3 extends over 18 amino acids. CDR1 is SGDLS, CDR2 YYNGEE, per germline.

The V gene is TRBV28, the J gene TRBJ2-7; 9 nucleotides align to TRBD1. This CDR3 region has 13 residues. V dropped 3 bases and J dropped 9; count of bases not matched to a gene: 6. Germline V lookup: CDR1 MDHEN, CDR2 SYDVKM. The CDR3, as DNA: TGTGCCAGCAGTTTTCCCGACAGGGGGGGGCAGTACTTC. It encodes CASSFPDRGGQYF.

This clone was detected only once. The V call is TRBV15, the J call TRBJ2-7, with D hard to call. The CDR3 covers 14 residues. The V and J ends lost 4 bases and 2 bases respectively, with 12 bases between them. Germline lookup yields CDR1 LNHNV and CDR2 YYDKDF (reference sequence). CDR3 nucleotide sequence: TGTGCCACCAGCAAAGGCGCGACCGCCTACGAGCAGTACTTC. This sequence encodes CATSKGATAYEQYF. Combining the CDR3 with reference TRBV15 and TRBJ2-7 gives the whole variable domain DAMVIQNPRYQVTQFGKPVTLSCSQTLNHNVMYWYQQKSSQAPKLLFHYYDKDFNNEADTPDNFQSRRPNTSFCFLDIRSPGLGDTAMYLCATSKGATAYEQYFGPGTRLTVT.

This chain links TRBV6-5 with TRBJ2-3; tentatively, D is TRBD1 (5 bases). Germline-derived CDR1 and CDR2 are MNHEY and SVGAGI. The CDR3 length is 13 residues. The V and J ends lost 6 bases and 6 bases respectively, with 13 bases between them. CDR3 coding DNA: TGTGCCAGCAGCCGACAGCAGGTGGATACGCAGTATTTT. It yields the protein CASSRQQVDTQYF.

V and J are TRBV6-5 and TRBJ2-3; D is undetermined. V was shortened by 8 bases and J by 4 bases, with 10 bases between the two germline ends. The CDR3 spans 12 residues. The germline V gene encodes CDR1 MNHEY and CDR2 SVGAGI. The DNA of the CDR3 is TGTGCCAGCGGAAAGTCATCAGATACGCAGTATTTT. It yields the protein CASGKSSDTQYF.

The chain joins TRBV6-4 to TRBJ1-6; no reliable D call. Germline V gives CDR1 MRHNA, CDR2 SNTAGT. This CDR3 spans 13 amino acids. Trimming removed 0 bases from V and 7 bases from J, with 4 bases in between. Here the CDR3 reads CASSDSGNSPLHF. CDR3 bases: TGTGCCAGCAGTGACTCAGGGAATTCACCCCTCCACTTT.

The rearrangement links TRBV2 to TRBJ2-1; D not certain. Germline assignment: CDR1 SNHLY and CDR2 FYNNEI. Trimming took off 6 bases at V and 9 bases at J, with 15 bases between the two ends. The CDR3 consists of 13 residues. CDR3 in DNA: TGTGCCAGCAGAAACTCCTTGGGCGGTGAGCAGTTCTTC. Its translation: CASRNSLGGEQFF.

The chain recombines TRBV9 with TRBJ2-7; 7 nucleotides line up with TRBD2. This CDR3 spans 13 amino acids. Germline-derived CDR1 and CDR2 are SGDLS and YYNGEE. After removal of 2 bases from V and 3 bases from J, the junction contained 2 bases not matched to a gene. CDR3 loop: CASSVGGFYEQYF. For the CDR3, the DNA is TGTGCCAGCAGCGTGGGGGGGTTCTACGAGCAGTACTTC.

The chain carries TRBV18 and TRBJ2-7; D possibly matches TRBD1 or TRBD2 (5 bases each). V was shortened by 3 bases and J by 2 bases, with 17 bases between the two germline ends. Germline CDR1 reads KGHSH; CDR2 reads LQKENI. The length of the CDR3 is 16 residues. CDR3 nucleotides: TGTGCCAGCTCACCGCTCGGCGTGGGGACCACCTACGAGCAGTACTTC. Amino acid sequence: CASSPLGVGTTYEQYF.